These 25 T cell receptor beta chains share one sample of origin, sequenced in a study of blood T cell repertoires in COVID-19. Using immunoSEQ multiplex PCR, the repertoire was profiled, and TCRdb retains in-frame clones only, with some absent. The sample yields about 34,000 clones, around 80% seen once. Sequences were obtained from peripheral blood. The receptors were sampled from an elderly man with active or convalescent COVID-19.

V is TRBV21-1 and J is TRBJ2-7; the table's D call of TRBD2 was not tested on the DNA. TRBV21-1 is a pseudogene. The CDR3 sequence is 15 residues long. CDR3 region: CASSKGSRRAYEQYF. The CDR3 DNA follows: TGTGCCAGCAGCAAAGGATCACGTCGGGCCTACGAGCAGTACTTC.

The chain couples TRBV7-9 to TRBJ2-7; 11 bases fit TRBD2. The J segment lost 4 bases and the V segment lost 4 bases, leaving 3 bases of the junction unmatched. Germline assignment: CDR1 SEHNR and CDR2 FQNEAQ (reference sequence). CDR3 length: 14 amino acids. Written as DNA, the CDR3 is TGTGCCAGCAGCTCCGGGACTAGCGGATACGAGCAGTACTTC. As protein: CASSSGTSGYEQYF.

In its sample, this clone was seen a few times. The J gene is TRBJ1-1, the V gene TRBV5-4; D is possibly TRBD1 (6 bases). The CDR3 runs to 15 residues. Trimming cost V 7 bases and J 4 bases, with 20 bases left between them. CDR1 and CDR2 from the germline V gene are SGHNT and YYREEE (reference sequence). For the CDR3, the DNA is TGTGCCAGCTCTGCGGGGGGCGCCCCGGGCACTGAAGCTTTCTTT. It is translated as CASSAGGAPGTEAFF.

This clone occurred once. The chain has TRBV2 and TRBJ1-2, with TRBD1 identical over 10 bases. The CDR3 extends over 14 amino acids. Per the germline V gene, CDR1 is SNHLY and CDR2 is FYNNEI. The V gene end was trimmed by 4 bases and the J gene end by 5 bases; junction bases not matched to a gene: 4. The chain's CDR3 is CASSGQGAEYGYTF. CDR3 nucleotides: TGTGCCAGCAGTGGACAGGGGGCGGAGTATGGCTACACCTTC.

This clone is medium-sized within its sample. The chain is built from TRBV6-2 or TRBV6-3 and TRBJ2-1; tentative D call: TRBD2 (5 bases). CDR1 is MNHEY, CDR2 SVGEGT, per germline. The CDR3 loop spans 16 amino acids. V lost 4 bases, J lost 8 bases, and 21 bases lay in between. The CDR3 is CASSSWTTNGVHEQFF. DNA for the CDR3: TGTGCCAGCAGTTCCTGGACCACGAACGGGGTACATGAGCAGTTCTTC.

V and J are TRBV19 and TRBJ2-5; TRBD2 matches 7 bases. Trimming removed 6 bases from V and 3 bases from J; junction bases left unmatched: 13. CDR1 and CDR2 from the germline V gene are LNHDA and SQIVND (reference sequence). The length of the CDR3 is 16 residues. The chain's CDR3 is CASRPQPSSGEETQYF. The CDR3, as DNA: TGTGCCAGTAGACCACAACCCTCTAGCGGTGAAGAGACCCAGTACTTC.

The chain combines TRBV28 with TRBJ1-6, with D possibly being TRBD1 (5 bases). The germline V gene has CDR1 MDHEN and CDR2 SYDVKM. V lost 3 bases and J lost 3, with 18 bases in between. The CDR3 loop spans 18 amino acids. The CDR3 reads CASSLTGGDSGYNSPLHF. CDR3 DNA sequence: TGTGCCAGCAGTTTGACGGGTGGGGACTCTGGCTATAATTCACCCCTCCACTTT.

The V call is TRBV5-1, the J call TRBJ2-5; 9 bases line up with TRBD2. The junction had 9 bases not matched to a gene; V was cut back by 1 base and J by 2 bases. The V gene's germline CDR1 is SGHRS and CDR2 YFSETQ. The CDR3 has 17 residues. The CDR3 protein is CASSLPAGGPFQETQYF. In DNA, the CDR3 is TGCGCCAGCAGCTTGCCCGCGGGAGGGCCGTTTCAAGAGACCCAGTACTTC. The complete variable domain, with remaining parts taken from reference TRBV5-1 and TRBJ2-5, reads KAGVTQTPRYLIKTRGQQVTLSCSPISGHRSVSWYQQTPGQGLQFLFEYFSETQRNKGNFPGRFSGRQFSNSRSEMNVSTLELGDSALYLCASSLPAGGPFQETQYFGPGTRLLVL.

V and J are TRBV19 and TRBJ1-5, with D possibly TRBD1 on 5 matching bases. Trimming left V 0 bases short and J 7 bases short, with 7 bases between. The germline CDR1 and CDR2 sequences are LNHDA and SQIVND (reference sequence). The CDR3 has 13 residues. The CDR3 DNA reads as TGTGCCAGTAGTATAGAGGCAGGGCAGCCCCAGCATTTT. It codes for CASSIEAGQPQHF.

This clone was seen a handful of times. This chain links TRBV12-3 or TRBV12-4 with TRBJ2-2; D is perhaps TRBD2 (6 bases). The V gene lost 2 bases and the J gene lost 6 bases, with 7 bases spanning the gap. This CDR3 region has 13 residues. The CDR3 nucleotides read TGTGCCAGCAGTTTAAGGGAGGCCGGGGAGCTGTTTTTT. This sequence encodes CASSLREAGELFF.

The chain joins TRBV6-5 to TRBJ2-7; D perhaps matches TRBD1 (6 bases). This CDR3 region has 13 residues. V shed 2 bases and J shed 4 bases, with 9 bases lying between them. Germline CDR1 MNHEY, CDR2 SVGAGI. CDR3 region: CASSYDQGYEQYF. The CDR3 DNA sequence: TGTGCCAGCAGTTACGATCAGGGGTACGAGCAGTACTTC.

The chain joins TRBV7-9 to TRBJ1-1; possibly TRBD1 for D (6 bases). The CDR3 has 14 amino acids. Between the trimmed V and J ends, which lost 5 bases and 0 bases, there was a span of 10 bases. Germline CDR1 is SEHNR and CDR2 is FQNEAQ (reference sequence). The CDR3 here is CASSGDKVNTEAFF. CDR3 in DNA: TGTGCCAGCAGCGGGGACAAAGTGAACACTGAAGCTTTCTTT.

This chain joins TRBV19 and TRBJ2-1, with 9 nucleotides matching TRBD1. This CDR3 is built from 15 residues. Trimming took 5 bases from V and 3 from J; bases not matched to a gene: 5. Looked up from germline, CDR1 is LNHDA and CDR2 is SQIVND (reference sequence). The CDR3 reads CASSVRDRDYNEQFF. CDR3 bases: TGTGCCAGTAGTGTCCGGGACAGGGACTACAATGAGCAGTTCTTC.

The chain is built from TRBV6-6 and TRBJ2-2, with D possibly being TRBD2 (7 bases). The V end was cut by 4 bases, the J end by 9 bases, with 12 bases between. The germline gives CDR1 MNHNY, CDR2 SVGAGI (reference sequence). The CDR3 loop spans 13 amino acids. The CDR3 reads CASSSGGHRELFF. The DNA for the CDR3 is TGTGCCAGCAGTTCCGGGGGGCATCGGGAGCTGTTTTTT.

The chain has TRBV10-3 and TRBJ1-2; D may be TRBD1 (6 bases). Trimming left V 4 bases short and J 4 bases short, with 10 bases between. The CDR3 covers 13 residues. The germline gives CDR1 ENHRY, CDR2 SYGVKD. DNA of the CDR3: TGTGCCATCAGTGCCACAGGGACCTATGGCTACACCTTC. Protein sequence: CAISATGTYGYTF.

The chain is built from TRBV7-2 and TRBJ2-2; perhaps TRBD1 as D (5 bases). V shed 5 bases and J shed 0 bases, with 13 bases lying between them. Germline CDR1 is SGHTA and CDR2 is FQGNSA. The CDR3 runs 16 residues. The CDR3 nucleotides read TGTGCCAGCAGCCTGCGACAGACAGCGAACACCGGGGAGCTGTTTTTT. Encoded protein: CASSLRQTANTGELFF.

The genes are TRBV28 and TRBJ2-7; D unresolved. The germline V gene has CDR1 MDHEN and CDR2 SYDVKM. V dropped 5 bases and J dropped 2 bases, with 13 bases sitting between them. This CDR3 region has 14 residues. DNA of the CDR3: TGTGCCAGCAGTGAACAGAGCTCCACCTACGAGCAGTACTTC. Translation gives CASSEQSSTYEQYF.

The chain links TRBV5-4 to TRBJ2-7; perhaps TRBD2 as D (6 bases). V shed 0 bases and J shed 6 bases, with 13 bases lying between them. Germline assignment: CDR1 SGHNT and CDR2 YYREEE (reference sequence). The CDR3 has 14 residues. CDR3 sequence (DNA): TGTGCCAGCAGCTTGGGGGACCTGGAGGGCGAGCAGTACTTC. This encodes CASSLGDLEGEQYF.

The chain carries TRBV7-8 and TRBJ1-6, with 8 positions matching TRBD1. CDR3 length: 14 amino acids. V lost 7 bases and J lost 9; bases outside the gene matches: 8. CDR1 and CDR2 (germline): SGHVS, FQNEAQ. The CDR3: CASTPGQDVSPLHF. The CDR3 nucleotides read TGTGCCAGCACCCCGGGACAGGACGTTTCACCCCTCCACTTT.

The genes are TRBV29-1 and TRBJ1-3, with D perhaps TRBD1 (6 bases). The CDR3 runs 14 residues. CDR1 SQVTM and CDR2 ANQGSEA come from the germline V gene. V was shortened by 6 bases and J by 0 bases, with 12 bases between the two germline ends. The CDR3 DNA follows: TGCAGCGTCCAACAGGGAAACTCTGGAAACACCATATATTTT. As protein: CSVQQGNSGNTIYF.

The CDR3 is CASSQGLAGLKETQYF. The CDR3 DNA reads TGTGCCAGCAGCCAGGGACTAGCGGGGCTGAAAGAGACCCAGTACTTC. The genes are TRBV3-1 (or the pseudogene TRBV3-2) and TRBJ2-5; 13 bases align to TRBD2. Germline values: CDR1 LGHDT, CDR2 YNNKEL (reference sequence). The trim removed 3 bases at V and 3 bases at J, leaving 4 bases unmatched. This CDR3 is 16 amino acids long.

The rearrangement joins TRBV5-1 to TRBJ2-3; tentatively, D is TRBD1 (5 bases). The CDR3 consists of 15 residues. CDR1 is SGHRS, CDR2 YFSETQ, per germline. V was pared by 2 bases and J by 0 bases, with 10 bases between. This CDR3 is CASSFDRTSTDTQYF. CDR3 sequence (DNA): TGCGCCAGCAGCTTCGACAGAACTAGCACAGATACGCAGTATTTT.

The chain links TRBV29-1 to TRBJ2-7, with 7 nucleotides matching TRBD1. Per germline, CDR1 SQVTM and CDR2 ANQGSEA. J was trimmed by 5 bases and V by 4 bases; bases with no gene match: 5. This CDR3 comprises 12 residues. CDR3 DNA sequence: TGCAGCGTTGGTAGGGGGCGGGACGAGCAGTACTTC. Protein sequence: CSVGRGRDEQYF.

This clone was seen more than once but under ten times. This chain connects TRBV11-2 to TRBJ1-1; no reliable D call. V gave up 1 base and J gave up 0 bases, with 9 bases separating them. Germline CDR1 reads SGHAT; CDR2 reads FQNNGV. The CDR3 covers 15 residues. The CDR3 DNA follows: TGTGCCAGCAGCTTAGGGCCGGGGATGAACACTGAAGCTTTCTTT. Amino acids: CASSLGPGMNTEAFF.

The chain has TRBV2 and TRBJ2-1; TRBD2 aligns across 15 bases. This CDR3 spans 21 amino acids. With 2 bases clipped from V and 0 bases from J, the junction kept 11 bases outside the gene matches. Germline V gene data show CDR1 as SNHLY and CDR2 as FYNNEI. CDR3 coding DNA: TGTGCCAGCAGTGAAACGACAACCGGGACTAGCGGGGGGAGCTCCTACAATGAGCAGTTCTTC. This sequence encodes CASSETTTGTSGGSSYNEQFF.